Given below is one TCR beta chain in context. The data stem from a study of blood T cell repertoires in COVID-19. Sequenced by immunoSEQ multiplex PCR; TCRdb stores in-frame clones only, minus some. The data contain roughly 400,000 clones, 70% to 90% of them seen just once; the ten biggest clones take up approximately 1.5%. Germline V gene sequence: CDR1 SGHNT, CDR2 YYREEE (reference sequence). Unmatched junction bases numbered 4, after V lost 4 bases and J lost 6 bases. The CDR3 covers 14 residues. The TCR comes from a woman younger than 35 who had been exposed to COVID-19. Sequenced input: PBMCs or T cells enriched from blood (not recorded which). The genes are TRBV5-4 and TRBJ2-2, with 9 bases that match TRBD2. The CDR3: CASSQGTSSGELFF. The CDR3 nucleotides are TGTGCCAGCAGCCAAGGGACTAGCTCCGGGGAGCTGTTTTTT.